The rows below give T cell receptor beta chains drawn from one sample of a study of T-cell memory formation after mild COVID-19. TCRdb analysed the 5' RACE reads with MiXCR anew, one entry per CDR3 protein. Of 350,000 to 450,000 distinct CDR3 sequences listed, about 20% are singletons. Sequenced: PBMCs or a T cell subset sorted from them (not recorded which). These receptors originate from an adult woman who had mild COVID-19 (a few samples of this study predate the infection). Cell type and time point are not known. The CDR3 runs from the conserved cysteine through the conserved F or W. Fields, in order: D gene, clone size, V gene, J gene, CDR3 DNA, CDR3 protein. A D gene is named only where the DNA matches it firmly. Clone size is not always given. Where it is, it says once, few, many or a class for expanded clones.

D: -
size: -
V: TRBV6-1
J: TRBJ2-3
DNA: TGTGCCAGCGGCGGAGCCGGTACGCAGTATTTT
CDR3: CASGGAGTQYF

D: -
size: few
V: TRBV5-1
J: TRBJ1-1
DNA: TGCGCCAGCAGCTTGGCCGTGGACACTGAAGCTTTCTTT
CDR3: CASSLAVDTEAFF

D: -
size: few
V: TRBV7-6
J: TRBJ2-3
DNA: TGTGCCAGCAGCTTAACATCAGAGATGCGGGAAGGCACAGATACGCAGTATTTT
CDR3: CASSLTSEMREGTDTQYF

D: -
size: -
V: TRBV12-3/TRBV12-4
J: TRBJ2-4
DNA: TGTGCCAGCAGTTTTGGCGTCGGCGAGTCCAAAAACATTCAGTACTTC
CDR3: CASSFGVGESKNIQYF

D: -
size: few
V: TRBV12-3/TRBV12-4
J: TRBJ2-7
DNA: TGTGCCAGCAGTGGGGGGCTGGGCTCCTACGAGCAGTACTTC
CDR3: CASSGGLGSYEQYF

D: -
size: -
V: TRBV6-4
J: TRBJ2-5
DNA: TGTGCCAGCAGTGGTCCATGGGTTAAAGGGTACTTC
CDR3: CASSGPWVKGYF

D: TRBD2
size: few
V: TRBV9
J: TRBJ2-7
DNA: TGTGCCAGCAGCGCCTCGGGACTAGTGGGCGAGCAGTACTTC
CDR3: CASSASGLVGEQYF

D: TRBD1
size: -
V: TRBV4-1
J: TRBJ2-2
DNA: TGCGCCAGCAGGAACCGGGACAGGGAAACCGGGGAGCTGTTTTTT
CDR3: CASRNRDRETGELFF

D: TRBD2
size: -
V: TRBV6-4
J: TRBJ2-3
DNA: TGTGCCAGCAGTGACTCGGGGCTAGCGGGAGCCTCAGATACGCAGTATTTT
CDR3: CASSDSGLAGASDTQYF

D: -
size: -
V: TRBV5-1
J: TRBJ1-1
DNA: TGCGCCAGCAGCTTGAAGGACAGCCGAAGGGGGACTGAAGCTTTCTTT
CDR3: CASSLKDSRRGTEAFF

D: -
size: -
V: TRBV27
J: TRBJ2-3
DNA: TGTGCCAGCAGACAGTGGGGGACCACAGATACGCAGTATTTT
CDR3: CASRQWGTTDTQYF

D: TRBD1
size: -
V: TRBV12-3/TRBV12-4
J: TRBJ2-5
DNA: TGTGCCAGCAGTCCCGGACAGGGTTTCGAGACCCAGTACTTC
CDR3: CASSPGQGFETQYF

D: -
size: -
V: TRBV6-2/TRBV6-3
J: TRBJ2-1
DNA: TGTGCCAGCAGTTCTCGACAGGGACTCTGGGGAAATGAGCAGTTCTTC
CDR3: CASSSRQGLWGNEQFF

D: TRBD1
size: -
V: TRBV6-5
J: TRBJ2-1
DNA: TGTGCCAGCAGAAAGGACAGGGGATCCTACAATGAGCAGTTCTTC
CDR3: CASRKDRGSYNEQFF

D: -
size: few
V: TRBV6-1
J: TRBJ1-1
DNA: TGTGCCAGCAGTCCCCAAGGGGGGTACACTGAAGCTTTCTTT
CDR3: CASSPQGGYTEAFF

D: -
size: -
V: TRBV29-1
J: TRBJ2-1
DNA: TGCAGCGCCGGCTTCCCCAATGAGCAGTTCTTC
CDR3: CSAGFPNEQFF

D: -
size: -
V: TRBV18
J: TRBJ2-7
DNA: TGTGCCAGCTCACCAGGGACGATCGACTACGAGCAGTACTTC
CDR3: CASSPGTIDYEQYF

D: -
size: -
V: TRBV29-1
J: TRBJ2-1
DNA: TGCAGCGTTGAAGACACAGGGAACAATGAGCAGTTCTTC
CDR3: CSVEDTGNNEQFF

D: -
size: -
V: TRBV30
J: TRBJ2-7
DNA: TGTGCCTGGAGTAAAGTCCTACCTCCCTACGAGCAGTACTTC
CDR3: CAWSKVLPPYEQYF